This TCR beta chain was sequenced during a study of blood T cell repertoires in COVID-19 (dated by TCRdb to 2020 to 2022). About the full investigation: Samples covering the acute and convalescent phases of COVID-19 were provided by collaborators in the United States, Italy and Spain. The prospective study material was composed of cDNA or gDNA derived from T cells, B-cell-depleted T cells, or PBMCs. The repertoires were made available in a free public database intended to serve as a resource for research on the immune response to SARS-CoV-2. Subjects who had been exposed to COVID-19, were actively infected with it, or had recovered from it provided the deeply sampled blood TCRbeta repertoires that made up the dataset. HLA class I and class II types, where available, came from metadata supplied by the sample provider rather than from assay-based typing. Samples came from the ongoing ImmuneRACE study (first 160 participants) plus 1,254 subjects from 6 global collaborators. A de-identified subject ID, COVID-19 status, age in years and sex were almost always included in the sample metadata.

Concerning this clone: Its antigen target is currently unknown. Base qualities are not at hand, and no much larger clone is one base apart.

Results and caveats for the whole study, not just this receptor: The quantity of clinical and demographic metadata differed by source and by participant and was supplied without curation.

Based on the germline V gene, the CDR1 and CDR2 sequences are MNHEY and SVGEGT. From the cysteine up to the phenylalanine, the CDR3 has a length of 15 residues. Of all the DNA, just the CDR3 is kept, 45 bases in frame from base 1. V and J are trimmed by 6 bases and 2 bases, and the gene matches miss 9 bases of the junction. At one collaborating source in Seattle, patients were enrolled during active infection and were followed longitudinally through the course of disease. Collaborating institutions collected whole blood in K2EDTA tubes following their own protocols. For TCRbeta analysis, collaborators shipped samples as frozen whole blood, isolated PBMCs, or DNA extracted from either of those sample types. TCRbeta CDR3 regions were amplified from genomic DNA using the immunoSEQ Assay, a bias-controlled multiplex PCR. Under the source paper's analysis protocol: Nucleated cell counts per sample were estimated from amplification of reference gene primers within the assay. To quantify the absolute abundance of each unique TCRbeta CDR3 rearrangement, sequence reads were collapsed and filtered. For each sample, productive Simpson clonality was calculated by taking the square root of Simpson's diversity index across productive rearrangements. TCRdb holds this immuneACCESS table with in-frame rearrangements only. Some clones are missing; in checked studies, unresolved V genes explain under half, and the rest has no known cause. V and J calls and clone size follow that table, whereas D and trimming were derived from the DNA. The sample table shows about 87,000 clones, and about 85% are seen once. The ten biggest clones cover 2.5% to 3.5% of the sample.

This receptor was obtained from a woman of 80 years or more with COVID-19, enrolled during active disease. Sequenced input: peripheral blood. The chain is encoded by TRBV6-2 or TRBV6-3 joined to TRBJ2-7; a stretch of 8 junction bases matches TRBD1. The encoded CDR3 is CASSIRTGLPYEQYF. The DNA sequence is TGTGCCAGCAGCATCCGGACAGGGCTTCCCTACGAGCAGTACTTC.